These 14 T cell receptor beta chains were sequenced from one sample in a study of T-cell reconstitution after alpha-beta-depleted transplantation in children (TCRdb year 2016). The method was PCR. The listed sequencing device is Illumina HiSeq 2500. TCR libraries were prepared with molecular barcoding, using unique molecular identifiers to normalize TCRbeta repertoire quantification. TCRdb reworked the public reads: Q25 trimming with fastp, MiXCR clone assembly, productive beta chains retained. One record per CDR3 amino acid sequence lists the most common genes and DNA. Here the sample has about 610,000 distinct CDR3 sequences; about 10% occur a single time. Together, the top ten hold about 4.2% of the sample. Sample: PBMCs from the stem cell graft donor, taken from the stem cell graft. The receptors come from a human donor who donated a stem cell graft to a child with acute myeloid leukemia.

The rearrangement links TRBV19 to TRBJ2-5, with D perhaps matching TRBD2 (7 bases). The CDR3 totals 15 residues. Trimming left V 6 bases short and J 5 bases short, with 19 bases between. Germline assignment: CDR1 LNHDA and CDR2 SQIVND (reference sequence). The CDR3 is CASSLLPGGWETQYF. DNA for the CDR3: TGTGCCAGTAGCCTCCTCCCGGGGGGCTGGGAGACCCAGTACTTC.

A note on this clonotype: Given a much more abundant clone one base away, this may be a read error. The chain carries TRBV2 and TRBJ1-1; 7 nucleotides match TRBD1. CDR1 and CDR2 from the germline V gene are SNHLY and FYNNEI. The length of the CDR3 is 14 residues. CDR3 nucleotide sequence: TGTGCCAGCAGGTCAGGGGGGCTGAACACTGAAGCTCTCTTT. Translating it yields CASRSGGLNTEALF.

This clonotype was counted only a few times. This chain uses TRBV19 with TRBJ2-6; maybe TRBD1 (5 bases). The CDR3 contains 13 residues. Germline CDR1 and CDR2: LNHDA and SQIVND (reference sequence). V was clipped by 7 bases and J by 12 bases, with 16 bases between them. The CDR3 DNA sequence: TGTGCCAGTACTGCTCAGGGCCCGACCGTCCTGACTTTC. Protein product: CASTAQGPTVLTF.

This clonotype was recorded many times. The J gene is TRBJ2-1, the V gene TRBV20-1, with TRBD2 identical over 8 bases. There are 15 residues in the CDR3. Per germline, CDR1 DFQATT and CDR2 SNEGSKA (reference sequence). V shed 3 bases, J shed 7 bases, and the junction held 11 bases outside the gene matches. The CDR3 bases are TGCAGTGCTAGGGATTTGACTAGCGTCACAAATGAGCAGTTCTTC. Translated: CSARDLTSVTNEQFF.

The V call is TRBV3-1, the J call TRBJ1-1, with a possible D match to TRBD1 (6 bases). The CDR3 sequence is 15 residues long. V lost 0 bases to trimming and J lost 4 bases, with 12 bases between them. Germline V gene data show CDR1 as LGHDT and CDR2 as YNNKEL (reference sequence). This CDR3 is CASSQEAGVGTEAFF. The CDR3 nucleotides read TGTGCCAGCAGCCAAGAAGCAGGGGTGGGCACTGAAGCTTTCTTT.

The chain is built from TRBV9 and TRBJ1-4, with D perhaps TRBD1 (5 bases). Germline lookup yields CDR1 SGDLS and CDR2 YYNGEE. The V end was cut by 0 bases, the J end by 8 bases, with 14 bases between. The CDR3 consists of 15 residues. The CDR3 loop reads CASSVGGDVSEKLFF. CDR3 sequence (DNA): TGTGCCAGCAGCGTAGGAGGGGACGTGAGCGAAAAACTGTTTTTT.

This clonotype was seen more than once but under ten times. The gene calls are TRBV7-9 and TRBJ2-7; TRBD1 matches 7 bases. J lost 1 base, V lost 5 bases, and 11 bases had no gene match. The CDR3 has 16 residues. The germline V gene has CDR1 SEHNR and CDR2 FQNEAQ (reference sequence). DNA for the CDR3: TGTGCCAGCAGCCGGTTGCTCCGGGACAGTTCCTACGAGCAGTACTTC. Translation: CASSRLLRDSSYEQYF.

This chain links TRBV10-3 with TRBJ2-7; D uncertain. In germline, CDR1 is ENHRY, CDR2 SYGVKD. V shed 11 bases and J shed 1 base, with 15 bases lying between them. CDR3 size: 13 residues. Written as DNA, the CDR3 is TGTGCCTCCGGGCCAGGCTTATCCTACGAGCAGTACTTC. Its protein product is CASGPGLSYEQYF.

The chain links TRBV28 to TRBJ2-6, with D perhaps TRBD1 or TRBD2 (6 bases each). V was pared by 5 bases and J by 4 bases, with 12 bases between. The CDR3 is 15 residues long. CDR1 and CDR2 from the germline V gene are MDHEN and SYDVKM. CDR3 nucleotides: TGTGCCAGCAGTGGAGGGGGGAGAGGGGCCAACGTCCTGACTTTC. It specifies CASSGGGRGANVLTF.

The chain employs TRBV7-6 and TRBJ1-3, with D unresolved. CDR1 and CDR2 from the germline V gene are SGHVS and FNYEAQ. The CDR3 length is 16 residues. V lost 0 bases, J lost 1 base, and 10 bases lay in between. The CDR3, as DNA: TGTGCCAGCAGCTTAGCTAGCCTCGATTCTGGAAACACCATATATTTT. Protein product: CASSLASLDSGNTIYF.

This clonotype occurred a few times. The CDR3 loop is CASTRTSGELQYF. The CDR3 region has the DNA TGTGCCAGCACCCGGACTAGCGGGGAACTGCAGTACTTC. The chain carries TRBV2 and TRBJ2-7; 12 bases line up with TRBD2. Germline CDR1 and CDR2: SNHLY and FYNNEI. The CDR3 length is 13 residues. V was pared by 7 bases and J by 9 bases, with 7 bases of the junction left unmatched.

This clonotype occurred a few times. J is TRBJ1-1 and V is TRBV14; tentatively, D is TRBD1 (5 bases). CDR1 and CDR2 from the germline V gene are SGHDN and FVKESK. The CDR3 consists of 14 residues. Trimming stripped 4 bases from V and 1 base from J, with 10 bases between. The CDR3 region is CASSLYQGNTEAFF. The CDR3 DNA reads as TGTGCCAGCAGCCTTTACCAGGGGAACACTGAAGCTTTCTTT.

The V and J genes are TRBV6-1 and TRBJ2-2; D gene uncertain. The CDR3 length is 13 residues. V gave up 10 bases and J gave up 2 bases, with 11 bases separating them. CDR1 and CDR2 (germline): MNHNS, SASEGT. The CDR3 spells CATHPTNTGELFF. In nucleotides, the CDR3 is TGTGCCACCCACCCGACTAACACCGGGGAGCTGTTTTTT.

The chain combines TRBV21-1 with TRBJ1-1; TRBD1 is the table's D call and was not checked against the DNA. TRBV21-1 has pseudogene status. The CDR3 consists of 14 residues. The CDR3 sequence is CASSRWGRRAEAFF. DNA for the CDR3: TGTGCCAGCAGCAGGTGGGGGCGCAGGGCTGAAGCTTTCTTT.